Presented here are 26 T cell receptor beta chains from one specimen sequenced in a study of cytotoxic CD8 clonotypes in ibrutinib-treated CLL. Produced via immunoSEQ multiplex PCR; TCRdb's table is partial and in-frame only. The data hold more than 110,000 clones, with around 80% observed a single time. This material consisted of PBMCs, taken after 36 months of ibrutinib treatment. These receptors were collected from a human donor with chronic lymphocytic leukemia.

This clone occurred a few times. CDR3 protein: CASSLGQELNYGYTF. CDR3 DNA sequence: TGTGCCAGCTCACTTGGACAGGAGCTCAACTATGGCTACACCTTC. The chain joins TRBV18 to TRBJ1-2, with TRBD1 matching 7 bases. CDR1 and CDR2 (germline): KGHSH, LQKENI. There are 15 residues in the CDR3. The junction had 7 bases not matched to a gene; V was cut back by 4 bases and J by 2 bases.

This sequence joins TRBV10-2 and TRBJ1-2; no clear D. V was clipped by 2 bases and J by 7 bases, with 14 bases between them. There are 14 residues in the CDR3. Looked up from germline, CDR1 is WSHSY and CDR2 is SAAADI. DNA for the CDR3: TGCGCCAGCAGTGAGGTAGCAGTATGGGGTGGCTACACCTTC. This sequence encodes CASSEVAVWGGYTF.

V is TRBV5-1 and J is TRBJ2-7; D uncertain. V gave up 0 bases and J gave up 2 bases, with 9 bases separating them. Germline V gene lookup returns CDR1 SGHRS and CDR2 YFSETQ. This CDR3 is 14 amino acids long. CDR3 residues: CASSLGDKTYEQYF. The CDR3, as DNA: TGCGCCAGCAGCTTGGGCGACAAGACCTACGAGCAGTACTTC.

The V gene is TRBV27, the J gene TRBJ1-4, with D tentatively TRBD1 (6 bases). This CDR3 spans 15 amino acids. The V end was cut by 4 bases, the J end by 7 bases, with 16 bases between. Germline lookup yields CDR1 MNHEY and CDR2 SMNVEV (reference sequence). DNA for the CDR3: TGTGCCAGCAGTTCGCCGGCCGCAGGGGTTGAAAAACTGTTTTTT. Residues: CASSSPAAGVEKLFF. The full variable domain, completed using reference TRBV27 and TRBJ1-4, is EAQVTQNPRYLITVTGKKLTVTCSQNMNHEYMSWYRQDPGLGLRQIYYSMNVEVTDKGDVPEGYKVSRKEKRNFPLILESPSPNQTSLYFCASSSPAAGVEKLFFGSGTQLSVL.

V and J are TRBV6-5 and TRBJ2-7; D call uncertain. The germline V gene encodes CDR1 MNHEY and CDR2 SVGAGI. The CDR3 contains 15 residues. V lost 2 bases, J lost 0 bases, and 11 bases lay in between. The CDR3 reads CASSYVGGTSYEQYF. CDR3 in DNA: TGTGCCAGCAGTTACGTCGGCGGAACCTCCTACGAGCAGTACTTC.

The V call is TRBV6-5, the J call TRBJ2-1; D might be TRBD2 (6 bases). The ends were cut back, 4 bases at V and 4 bases at J, with 14 bases in the middle. Germline values: CDR1 MNHEY, CDR2 SVGAGI. This CDR3 region has 15 residues. CDR3 sequence reads: CASSLRGYRYNEQFF. CDR3 in DNA: TGTGCCAGCAGTTTACGGGGGTACCGATACAATGAGCAGTTCTTC.

The chain couples TRBV6-5 to TRBJ2-7, with D possibly being TRBD1 (6 bases). The CDR3 length is 16 residues. V dropped 0 bases and J dropped 0 bases, with 12 bases sitting between them. Germline V lookup: CDR1 MNHEY, CDR2 SVGAGI. CDR3 coding DNA: TGTGCCAGCAGTTACTCGAAGGGGGACACCTCCTACGAGCAGTACTTC. It is translated as CASSYSKGDTSYEQYF.

This clone ranks as medium-sized. The J gene is TRBJ2-3, the V gene TRBV7-7; the D gene is possibly TRBD2 (6 bases). The V end was cut by 6 bases, the J end by 1 base, with 8 bases between. There are 13 residues in the CDR3. Germline-derived CDR1 and CDR2 are SSHAT and FNYEAQ (reference sequence). In DNA form, the CDR3 reads TGTGCCAGCAGTGCTAGCGGCACAGATACGCAGTATTTT. Its protein is CASSASGTDTQYF.

The chain recombines TRBV7-9 with TRBJ1-2; 8 nucleotides match TRBD1. This CDR3 has 19 residues. CDR1 SEHNR and CDR2 FQNEAQ come from the germline V gene (reference sequence). V gave up 0 bases and J gave up 3 bases; unmatched junction bases: 15. The CDR3 bases are TGTGCCAGCAGCTTAGCTCCTGCAGGGGGCGTCGGCCGGGACTATGGCTACACCTTC. Translation: CASSLAPAGGVGRDYGYTF.

The chain couples TRBV27 to TRBJ2-7; a weak D match, TRBD2 (6 bases). The CDR3 sequence is 15 residues long. CDR1 MNHEY and CDR2 SMNVEV come from the germline V gene (reference sequence). Trimming left V 0 bases short and J 1 base short, with 10 bases between. CDR3: CASSLSGTASYEQYF. The CDR3 DNA reads TGTGCCAGCAGTTTATCGGGGACTGCGTCCTACGAGCAGTACTTC.

This chain uses TRBV28 with TRBJ1-3; D is perhaps TRBD1 (6 bases). Germline V gene sequence: CDR1 MDHEN, CDR2 SYDVKM. The CDR3 contains 16 residues. V was cut by 5 bases and J by 4 bases, with 18 bases left in between. Here the CDR3 reads CASSRAGQGIGNTIYF. The CDR3 DNA is TGTGCCAGCAGTCGAGCGGGACAAGGAATCGGAAACACCATATATTTT.

The CDR3 loop reads CASSGHWVAGGRKFF. The CDR3 DNA reads as TGTGCCAGCAGTGGCCATTGGGTAGCGGGGGGGCGTAAGTTCTTC. The V gene is TRBV25-1, the J gene TRBJ2-1; 11 nucleotides agree with TRBD2. The CDR3 runs to 15 residues. Trimming at V came to 4 bases and at J to 14 bases, leaving 13 bases not matched to a gene. CDR1 MGHDK and CDR2 SYGVNS come from the germline V gene.

CDR3: CASRDRALSYEQYF. The CDR3 DNA follows: TGCGCCAGCAGGGACAGGGCCCTCTCCTACGAGCAGTACTTC. The rearrangement uses TRBV5-1 and TRBJ2-7; 8 nucleotides agree with TRBD1. The V gene end was trimmed by 5 bases and the J gene end by 0 bases; junction bases not matched to a gene: 4. CDR3 length equals 14 residues. The germline gives CDR1 SGHRS, CDR2 YFSETQ.

The CDR3 sequence: CASSLGVYEQYF. The CDR3 DNA follows: TGCGCCAGCAGCTTGGGTGTCTACGAGCAGTACTTC. The genes are TRBV5-1 and TRBJ2-7; no clear D. Looked up from germline, CDR1 is SGHRS and CDR2 is YFSETQ. V was trimmed by 0 bases and J by 3 bases, leaving 4 bases between them. The CDR3 extends over 12 amino acids.

The V call is TRBV28, the J call TRBJ1-1; a weak D match, TRBD1 (5 bases). CDR1 is MDHEN, CDR2 SYDVKM, per germline. The CDR3 contains 15 residues. The germline V and J ends were trimmed by 8 bases and 1 base, with 17 bases remaining between them. The CDR3 DNA reads as TGTGCCAGCGGACCCGACTTAGGGACGAACACTGAAGCTTTCTTT. Its protein is CASGPDLGTNTEAFF.

The chain has TRBV5-1 and TRBJ2-7; 10 nucleotides agree with TRBD2. CDR1 is SGHRS, CDR2 YFSETQ, per germline. This CDR3 contains 15 residues. Trimming removed 2 bases from V and 7 bases from J; junction bases left unmatched: 9. Here the CDR3 DNA reads TGCGCCAGCAGCTTAGAAGGTAGCGGGGGGCAGGAGCAGTACTTC. Encoded protein: CASSLEGSGGQEQYF.

This clone appeared a single time. This sequence joins TRBV9 and TRBJ1-1, with unresolved D. The V gene's germline CDR1 is SGDLS and CDR2 YYNGEE. The CDR3 is 18 residues long. Trimming removed 4 bases from V and 0 bases from J, with 22 bases in between. Here the CDR3 DNA reads TGTGCCAGCAGCCCAAGGAGGGATTTGCAAAACATGAACACTGAAGCTTTCTTT. The encoded protein is CASSPRRDLQNMNTEAFF. The full variable domain, completed using reference TRBV9 and TRBJ1-1, is DSGVTQTPKHLITATGQRVTLRCSPRSGDLSVYWYQQSLDQGLQFLIQYYNGEERAKGNILERFSAQQFPDLHSELNLSSLELGDSALYFCASSPRRDLQNMNTEAFFGQGTRLTVV.

The genes are TRBV15 and TRBJ2-1, with D unclear. Germline V gene data show CDR1 as LNHNV and CDR2 as YYDKDF (reference sequence). CDR3 length: 12 residues. Trimming took off 1 base at V and 5 bases at J, with 3 bases between the two ends. This CDR3 reads CATSRVDNEQFF. The DNA of the CDR3 is TGTGCCACCAGCAGAGTGGACAATGAGCAGTTCTTC. Combining the CDR3 with reference TRBV15 and TRBJ2-1 gives the whole variable domain DAMVIQNPRYQVTQFGKPVTLSCSQTLNHNVMYWYQQKSSQAPKLLFHYYDKDFNNEADTPDNFQSRRPNTSFCFLDIRSPGLGDTAMYLCATSRVDNEQFFGPGTRLTVL.

The CDR3 loop is CASISREGSTEAFF. For the CDR3, the DNA is TGTGCCAGCATCTCCCGGGAGGGGAGCACTGAAGCTTTCTTT. The chain has TRBV6-5 and TRBJ1-1, with a weak D call TRBD1 (5 bases). Trimming stripped 7 bases from V and 4 bases from J, with 16 bases between. Germline assignment: CDR1 MNHEY and CDR2 SVGAGI. This CDR3 has 14 residues.

V and J are TRBV11-2 and TRBJ2-3; tentative D call: TRBD2 (6 bases). Trimming took 3 bases from V and 4 from J, leaving 11 bases between them. The germline gives CDR1 SGHAT, CDR2 FQNNGV. This CDR3 spans 14 amino acids. In DNA form, the CDR3 reads TGTGCCAGCAGCTTCCCACTAGCAGCAGATACGCAGTATTTT. This translates into CASSFPLAADTQYF.

V is TRBV27 and J is TRBJ2-2; D is undetermined. V was trimmed by 4 bases and J by 1 base, leaving 4 bases between them. Germline lookup yields CDR1 MNHEY and CDR2 SMNVEV (reference sequence). This CDR3 spans 13 amino acids. The CDR3 nucleotides are TGTGCCAGCAGTTCGTGGAACACCGGGGAGCTGTTTTTT. This encodes CASSSWNTGELFF.

V usage is TRBV19 and J usage is TRBJ1-2; D unclear. The germline V gene has CDR1 LNHDA and CDR2 SQIVND (reference sequence). Trimming cost V 3 bases and J 0 bases, with 8 bases left between them. The CDR3 spans 14 residues. The CDR3 protein is CASSMRRPNYGYTF. For the CDR3, the DNA is TGTGCCAGTAGTATGCGGAGACCTAACTATGGCTACACCTTC. The full variable domain, with the rest looked up from reference TRBV19 and TRBJ1-2, is DGGITQSPKYLFRKEGQNVTLSCEQNLNHDAMYWYRQDPGQGLRLIYYSQIVNDFQKGDIAEGYSVSREKKESFPLTVTSAQKNPTAFYLCASSMRRPNYGYTFGSGTRLTVV.

The rearrangement uses TRBV11-2 and TRBJ2-7; D is unclear. V was trimmed by 1 base and J by 6 bases, leaving 19 bases between them. From germline, CDR1 is SGHAT and CDR2 FQNNGV. The CDR3 has 16 amino acids. The CDR3 nucleotides read TGTGCCAGCAGCTTAGTCCCCTACCGGGTTGGAACCGAGCAGTACTTC. Translating gives CASSLVPYRVGTEQYF.

This clone was counted a single time. The chain combines TRBV5-1 with TRBJ1-1; weak D call: TRBD1 (6 bases). V dropped 0 bases and J dropped 6 bases, with 18 bases sitting between them. Germline CDR1 SGHRS, CDR2 YFSETQ. This CDR3 region has 16 residues. CDR3 region: CASSLGWGHRTSEAFF. CDR3 nucleotide sequence: TGCGCCAGCAGCTTGGGGTGGGGACATCGAACATCTGAAGCTTTCTTT.

This clone has a count of ten or more. This sequence joins TRBV5-6 and TRBJ2-5, with 11 positions matching TRBD2. Per germline, CDR1 SGHDT and CDR2 YYEEEE. CDR3 length equals 15 residues. The V segment lost 2 bases and the J segment 5 bases; nucleotides outside the gene matches: 5. The DNA of the CDR3 is TGTGCCAGCAGCTTAAGGTTAGCGGGAGGGGAGACCCAGTACTTC. This sequence encodes CASSLRLAGGETQYF.

V and J are TRBV7-9 and TRBJ2-5; 7 bases are shared with TRBD1. The CDR3 contains 14 residues. Germline CDR1 is SEHNR and CDR2 is FQNEAQ (reference sequence). Germline trimming cut 5 bases from V and 1 base from J; bases unmatched to any gene: 4. In DNA, the CDR3 is TGTGCCAGCAGCAACGACAGGGCCCAAGAGACCCAGTACTTC. Its translation is CASSNDRAQETQYF.